The clone carrying this T cell receptor (beta chain) has ten or more counts. A single record per CDR3 protein comes from TCRdb applying MiXCR to the 5' RACE reads. The data show roughly 250,000 distinct CDR3 sequences, with 13% seen just once and around 0.55% held by the top ten. This sample was included in a study of T cells after yellow fever vaccination. CDR1 is DFQATT and CDR2 is SNEGSKA in the germline V gene (reference sequence). This CDR3 comprises 11 residues. The V and J ends lost 5 bases and 7 bases respectively, with 9 bases between them. The TCR comes from a man aged 25-45 years who received the YFV17D yellow fever vaccine. The sample in question was CD4+ T cells sorted from PBMCs, obtained 45 days after the yellow fever booster vaccination. The V gene is TRBV20-1, the J gene TRBJ2-1; D not certain. In nucleotides, the CDR3 is TGCAGTGCTCCGCTCTGGAATGAGCAGTTCTTC. Its protein is CSAPLWNEQFF.